This entry lists 12 T cell receptor beta chains sequenced from one sample in a study of OX40 agonist ivuxolimab in advanced cancers. Here immunoSEQ multiplex PCR was the method, and the copy in TCRdb shows in-frame clones only, minus some. This sample has some 50,000 clones, with 82% found just once. The sequencing here drew on CD4+ or CD8+ T cells sorted from blood, taken in a trial of the OX40 agonist ivuxolimab. The source of these receptors is an adult with an advanced solid tumor such as melanoma, head and neck, liver or kidney cancer.

The chain joins TRBV6-5 to TRBJ1-4; no clear D gene. This CDR3 is built from 15 residues. Between the trimmed V and J ends, which lost 0 bases and 3 bases, there was a span of 8 bases. Germline CDR1 MNHEY, CDR2 SVGAGI. CDR3: CASSYSATANEKLFF. DNA for the CDR3: TGTGCCAGCAGTTACTCCGCCACGGCTAATGAAAAACTGTTTTTT.

V usage is TRBV7-2 and J usage is TRBJ2-3, with unresolved D. CDR1 and CDR2 from the germline V gene are SGHTA and FQGNSA. V dropped 1 base and J dropped 3 bases, with 17 bases sitting between them. CDR3 length: 17 residues. This CDR3 reads CASSLGQLTRRTDTQYF. CDR3 bases: TGTGCCAGCAGCTTAGGCCAGCTTACCCGGCGGACAGATACGCAGTATTTT.

The chain is built from TRBV7-6 and TRBJ2-1; D gene ambiguous. The CDR3 spans 12 residues. The germline CDR1 and CDR2 sequences are SGHVS and FNYEAQ. V was clipped by 1 base and J by 7 bases, with 5 bases between them. The CDR3 loop is CASSLVGNEQFF. For the CDR3, the DNA is TGTGCCAGCAGCTTAGTCGGGAATGAGCAGTTCTTC.

This clone showed up just a few times. The chain uses TRBV11-2 and TRBJ1-2; the D gene is possibly TRBD1 (5 bases). V gave up 5 bases and J gave up 8 bases, with 15 bases separating them. CDR1 and CDR2 (germline): SGHAT, FQNNGV. The CDR3 loop spans 13 amino acids. The CDR3, as DNA: TGTGCCAGCAGCCCCCGAGGGGATGGGGGCTACACCTTC. Amino acid sequence: CASSPRGDGGYTF. The full variable domain, its missing parts supplied by reference TRBV11-2 and TRBJ1-2, is EAGVAQSPRYKIIEKRQSVAFWCNPISGHATLYWYQQILGQGPKLLIQFQNNGVVDDSQLPKDRFSAERLKGVDSTLKIQPAKLEDSAVYLCASSPRGDGGYTFGSGTRLTVV.

The chain employs TRBV7-9 and TRBJ1-2; D gene ambiguous. The CDR3 runs to 11 residues. The V gene's germline CDR1 is SEHNR and CDR2 FQNEAQ (reference sequence). V dropped 0 bases and J dropped 9 bases, with 5 bases sitting between them. DNA for the CDR3: TGTGCCAGCAGCTTAGCCCGTAGCTACACCTTC. The encoded protein is CASSLARSYTF.

The chain is built from TRBV4-3 and TRBJ2-1; TRBD2 is a possible D gene (6 bases). The CDR3 consists of 16 residues. V lost 0 bases and J lost 8, with 17 bases in between. Germline V lookup: CDR1 LGHNA, CDR2 YSLEER. CDR3: CASSQDRLGNFDEQFF. The CDR3, as DNA: TGCGCCAGCAGCCAAGATCGACTAGGGAACTTCGATGAGCAGTTCTTC.

This chain uses TRBV7-8 with TRBJ1-4; 7 bases align to TRBD1. CDR3 length: 15 amino acids. CDR1 is SGHVS, CDR2 FQNEAQ, per germline. After removal of 6 bases from V and 6 bases from J, the junction contained 10 bases not matched to a gene. The DNA for the CDR3 is TGTGCCAGCAGTGGAAATCGGGACAGTGATGAAAAACTGTTTTTT. Residues: CASSGNRDSDEKLFF.

For the CDR3, the DNA is TGCGCCACCTCGACAGGGGGCTTGAACACCGGGGAGCTGTTTTTT. Translated, it gives CATSTGGLNTGELFF. The chain links TRBV5-1 to TRBJ2-2; TRBD1 matches 10 bases. The length of the CDR3 is 15 residues. J was trimmed by 1 base and V by 9 bases; bases with no gene match: 6. CDR1 and CDR2 from the germline V gene are SGHRS and YFSETQ. Based on the CDR3 plus reference TRBV5-1 and TRBJ2-2, the full variable domain is KAGVTQTPRYLIKTRGQQVTLSCSPISGHRSVSWYQQTPGQGLQFLFEYFSETQRNKGNFPGRFSGRQFSNSRSEMNVSTLELGDSALYLCATSTGGLNTGELFFGEGSRLTVL.

The chain combines TRBV7-9 with TRBJ1-1; D gene unclear. This CDR3 spans 14 amino acids. Germline V gene data show CDR1 as SEHNR and CDR2 as FQNEAQ (reference sequence). The ends were cut back, 3 bases at V and 0 bases at J, with 8 bases in the middle. This chain's CDR3 is CASSLQAMNTEAFF. Here the CDR3 DNA reads TGTGCCAGCAGCTTGCAAGCGATGAACACTGAAGCTTTCTTT.

This clone was detected only a few times. This chain joins TRBV6-4 and TRBJ2-6, with D maybe TRBD1 (6 bases). This CDR3 is built from 15 residues. CDR1 MRHNA and CDR2 SNTAGT come from the germline V gene. V was shortened by 6 bases and J by 0 bases, with 9 bases between the two germline ends. CDR3 sequence reads: CASSRDNSGANVLTF. In DNA form, the CDR3 reads TGTGCCAGCAGCCGGGACAACTCTGGGGCCAACGTCCTGACTTTC.

The chain uses TRBV7-9 and TRBJ2-3, with D unclear. Germline V lookup: CDR1 SEHNR, CDR2 FQNEAQ (reference sequence). The CDR3 loop spans 15 amino acids. V gave up 4 bases and J gave up 2 bases, with 13 bases separating them. DNA of the CDR3: TGTGCCAGCAGCTCCTCTCTGGGGTACACAGATACGCAGTATTTT. Translated: CASSSSLGYTDTQYF.

The gene calls are TRBV7-8 and TRBJ2-7; 8 nucleotides agree with TRBD2. Trimming at V came to 4 bases and at J to 7 bases, leaving 12 bases not matched to a gene. CDR1 is SGHVS, CDR2 FQNEAQ, per germline. CDR3 length: 15 amino acids. The CDR3 loop reads CASSYERGPFVEQYF. As DNA, the CDR3 is TGTGCCAGCAGCTATGAGCGGGGGCCTTTTGTAGAGCAGTACTTC.